The entry below gives a single TCR beta chain sequence along with its context. The length of the CDR3 is 15 residues. Germline V gives CDR1 SGDLS, CDR2 YYNGEE. Trimming stripped 4 bases from V and 4 bases from J, with 14 bases between. Methods used by the authors: For nucleated cells, counts were estimated from reference gene primer amplification. The data were produced by immunoSEQ multiplex PCR, yet TCRdb's version contains in-frame clones alone and is incomplete. V and J calls and clone size come straight from that table; D and trimming were deduced from the DNA. Of approximately 180,000 clones detected, about three quarters appear once; the ten largest clones hold roughly 28%. The record originates from a study of blood T cell repertoires in COVID-19. Background on the study: From the United States, Italy and Spain came samples of acute and convalescent COVID-19. Sources were T cells, B-cell-depleted T cells, or PBMCs; the material itself was cDNA or gDNA.

The sequenced material came from peripheral blood. The V and J genes are TRBV9 and TRBJ2-2; D remains unclear. This TCR derives from a woman in her seventies with acute or convalescent COVID-19. In DNA form, the CDR3 reads TGTGCCAGCAGCCCGAGAGTAGTCGCCACCGGGGAGCTGTTTTTT. It is translated as CASSPRVVATGELFF. Full variable domain (missing parts from reference TRBV9 and TRBJ2-2): DSGVTQTPKHLITATGQRVTLRCSPRSGDLSVYWYQQSLDQGLQFLIQYYNGEERAKGNILERFSAQQFPDLHSELNLSSLELGDSALYFCASSPRVVATGELFFGEGSRLTVL.